The 11 T cell receptor beta chains below were found in one sample sequenced in a study of cytotoxic CD8 clonotypes in ibrutinib-treated CLL (dated by TCRdb to the early 2020s). Libraries were constructed by the immunoSEQ multiplex PCR assay. In its TCRdb copy, this immuneACCESS table keeps in-frame sequences only and misses some clones. Where compared with another copy, unresolved V genes explain less than half of these, and the others have no known cause. This sample comprises over 6,500 clones, over 60% of them detected only once. The ten most abundant clones make up about 26% of the sample. The sample in question was PBMCs, obtained before ibrutinib treatment. All receptors come from a human donor with chronic lymphocytic leukemia.

The J gene is TRBJ1-1, the V gene TRBV27, with D hard to call. The CDR3 spans 14 residues. The V and J ends lost 4 bases and 1 base respectively, with 10 bases between them. The germline gives CDR1 MNHEY, CDR2 SMNVEV (reference sequence). In nucleotides, the CDR3 is TGTGCCAGCAGTTCCCTAACCGGGAACACTGAAGCTTTCTTT. It specifies CASSSLTGNTEAFF.

This clone was counted a few times. This chain links TRBV28 with TRBJ1-5, with D possibly matching TRBD1 (5 bases). The germline gives CDR1 MDHEN, CDR2 SYDVKM. With 2 bases removed from V and 4 bases from J, the gap between germline ends came to 12 bases. The CDR3 covers 15 residues. As DNA, the CDR3 is TGTGCCAGCAGTTTAATGGGGGGAGGGAATCAGCCCCAGCATTTT. Amino acid sequence: CASSLMGGGNQPQHF.

The rearrangement joins TRBV7-3 to TRBJ2-7; maybe TRBD2 (6 bases). Trimming left V 2 bases short and J 2 bases short, with 13 bases between. CDR3 size: 15 residues. Germline V gives CDR1 SGHTA, CDR2 FQGTGA. The CDR3 reads CASSLGGTLTYEQYF. The DNA for the CDR3 is TGTGCCAGCAGCTTAGGAGGGACCCTCACCTACGAGCAGTACTTC.

The V gene is TRBV5-1, the J gene TRBJ2-7, with D tentatively TRBD1 (6 bases). CDR3 size: 13 residues. V gave up 0 bases and J gave up 5 bases, with 9 bases separating them. The V gene's germline CDR1 is SGHRS and CDR2 YFSETQ. CDR3 protein: CASSLGQAHEQYF. The CDR3 coding sequence is TGCGCCAGCAGCTTGGGACAGGCTCACGAGCAGTACTTC. Variable domain in full (rest from reference TRBV5-1 and TRBJ2-7): KAGVTQTPRYLIKTRGQQVTLSCSPISGHRSVSWYQQTPGQGLQFLFEYFSETQRNKGNFPGRFSGRQFSNSRSEMNVSTLELGDSALYLCASSLGQAHEQYFGPGTRLTVT.

In nucleotides, the CDR3 is TGCGCCAGCAGCCCGGGGGCGGGGGGCCAAGAGACCCAGTACTTC. Encoded protein: CASSPGAGGQETQYF. V is TRBV5-1 and J is TRBJ2-5; 8 bases map to TRBD2. This CDR3 has 15 residues. V lost 4 bases, J lost 1 base, and 6 bases stayed unmatched. Germline CDR1 is SGHRS and CDR2 is YFSETQ.

This clone was detected a few times. The gene calls are TRBV19 and TRBJ1-2; 7 bases are shared with TRBD1. The CDR3 is 14 amino acids. Germline V CDR1 and CDR2: LNHDA, SQIVND (reference sequence). J was trimmed by 8 bases and V by 4 bases; bases with no gene match: 10. The CDR3 reads CASSTIRGSRGYTF. The CDR3 nucleotides are TGTGCCAGTAGTACGATCAGGGGGTCGCGGGGCTACACCTTC.

The chain combines TRBV28 with TRBJ1-2, with a tentative D call TRBD1 (6 bases). CDR1 is MDHEN and CDR2 is SYDVKM in the germline V gene. Trimming removed 6 bases from V and 8 bases from J, with 16 bases in between. The CDR3 is made up of 13 amino acids. The CDR3 DNA is TGTGCCAGCAGCCTACCGACAGGCCGGGGCTACACCTTC. It codes for CASSLPTGRGYTF.

The chain's CDR3 is CASSLGGQSSGNTIYF. The CDR3 DNA sequence: TGCGCCAGCAGCTTGGGAGGACAGTCCTCTGGAAACACCATATATTTT. This chain joins TRBV5-1 and TRBJ1-3, with D maybe TRBD1 (6 bases). The CDR3 length is 16 residues. Germline V gene lookup returns CDR1 SGHRS and CDR2 YFSETQ. Trimming took 0 bases from V and 0 from J, leaving 10 bases between them.

The chain carries TRBV18 and TRBJ2-7; D is ambiguous. V was shortened by 0 bases and J by 7 bases, with 16 bases between the two germline ends. The CDR3 loop spans 15 amino acids. Germline V gene lookup returns CDR1 KGHSH and CDR2 LQKENI. CDR3 coding DNA: TGTGCCAGCTCACCACCGTCCAGATCTGCTCGAGAGCAGTACTTC. Translation: CASSPPSRSAREQYF. Looking up the rest from reference TRBV18 and TRBJ2-7 gives the full variable domain: NAGVMQNPRHLVRRRGQEARLRCSPMKGHSHVYWYRQLPEEGLKFMVYLQKENIIDESGMPKERFSAEFPKEGPSILRIQQVVRGDSAAYFCASSPPSRSAREQYFGPGTRLTVT.

This clone was observed a handful of times. The chain links TRBV4-1 to TRBJ1-2, with D hard to call. The CDR3 contains 15 residues. CDR1 and CDR2 from the germline V gene are MGHRA and YSYEKL. V lost 1 base and J lost 4, with 13 bases in between. CDR3 protein: CASSQVLQPGYGYTF. The CDR3 DNA reads as TGCGCCAGCAGCCAAGTCCTGCAACCTGGCTATGGCTACACCTTC.

The CDR3 region is CAIRPRGPTNTGELFF. Written as DNA, the CDR3 is TGTGCCATCCGACCTCGGGGACCAACTAACACCGGGGAGCTGTTTTTT. This sequence joins TRBV10-3 and TRBJ2-2; D could derive from TRBD1 or TRBD2 (5 bases each). The germline V gene encodes CDR1 ENHRY and CDR2 SYGVKD. Trimming took 8 bases from V and 2 from J, leaving 18 bases between them. This CDR3 is 16 amino acids long.